The clone carrying this T cell receptor (beta chain) was recorded once. In the authors' methods: Using reference gene primer amplification, nucleated cell counts were estimated. TCRdb's table, derived via immunoSEQ multiplex PCR, lists solely in-frame clones and lacks some. That table is the source of V, J and clone size, and D and trimming were worked out from the DNA. The sample lists more than 300,000 clones, nearly 90% seen once, with under 6.5% in the top ten. The data stem from a study of blood T cell repertoires in COVID-19. The wider study: COVID-19 samples, acute and convalescent, were from the United States, Italy and Spain. PBMCs, B-cell-depleted T cells, or T cells provided the cDNA or gDNA that made up the material.

Recovered Cohort 3 donors showed two negative PCRs, clearance, or symptom resolution. This clonotype originated in a woman in her twenties or thirties who had recovered from COVID-19. Sequenced: PBMCs or T cells enriched from blood (not recorded which).

The CDR3 loop reads CASSQELGGLGDTQYF. DNA for the CDR3: TGTGCCAGCAGCCAAGAGCTCGGCGGGTTGGGGGATACGCAGTATTTT. V usage is TRBV3-1 (or the pseudogene TRBV3-2) and J usage is TRBJ2-3; TRBD2 might be the D (5 bases). This CDR3 has 16 residues. Deletions cut 0 bases from V and 6 bases from J, with 16 bases between. CDR1 LGHDT and CDR2 YNNKEL come from the germline V gene (reference sequence).